This TCR beta chain was identified in a study of blood T cells in healthy people across ages (dated by TCRdb to between 2014 and 2016). Some background on the complete study: Template switching captured roughly one uniquely barcoded TCR beta cDNA molecule per two T cells in model experiments. Age-related changes in TCR beta repertoire diversity were measured in the study by deep sequencing normalized with unique cDNA molecular identifiers. Donors were grouped into four age groups: young (average approximately 16 years), middle-aged (39), aged (around 66) and long-lived (approximately 81). The study analyzed two additional independent replicas of 1 million unique cDNA reads from the same blood draw for two donors, one aged 18 to 30 and one aged 80 or older. To avoid experimental bias, donors of different ages were distributed randomly across sequencing lanes.

What the authors observed across the whole study: Compared with the aged group, more naive CD4+ T cells, fewer expanded clones and increased TCR diversity were shown by the long-lived group, suggesting age selection. Observed TCR beta diversity per million T cells fell roughly linearly with age, and a significant reduction was already apparent by age approximately 41. Because the CMV infection status of the donors was unknown, age-related changes in expanded clonotypes may potentially have been confounded. Because profiling used bulk unsorted PBMCs, naive and antigen-experienced compartments could not be compared conclusively. Total diversity estimates from one million sequenced T cells were considered lower bounds and underestimates. A strong correlation was found between observed TCR beta diversity and the percentage of naive T cells measured by flow cytometry.

A remark on this clonotype: Its antigen is still unknown. No base quality values were provided; no much bigger clone lies one nucleotide off.

Donors were a few dozen systemically healthy Caucasian individuals from Russia aged 6 to 90 years. Each donor gave around 9 milliliters of peripheral blood, collected into EDTA-treated Vacutainer tubes. Ficoll-Paque density-gradient centrifugation was used to isolate PBMCs, with at least 6.5 million per sample. Total RNA, at least 6 micrograms per sample, was extracted from PBMCs with Trizol reagent. For every donor, an aliquot of PBMCs went through flow cytometry to measure the percentages of naive CD45RAhigh/CD27high T cells. There are 16 amino acids in the CDR3, from cysteine to phenylalanine inclusive. Only the CDR3 region is kept as DNA, spanning 48 bases read in frame from base 1. Reading the germline V gene (reference sequence) gives CDR1 SEHNR and CDR2 FQNEAQ. The germline V and J ends show losses of 1 base and 4 bases respectively, and no gene match explains 6 bases of the junction. The library was built by means of 5' RACE. The instrument was an Illumina HiSeq 2500. A second PCR of about 6 to 12 cycles was run with a J-beta primer mix and a sample-barcoded 5' primer. Each TCR beta cDNA molecule received a unique molecular identifier from a template-switch 5' adaptor carrying 12 random nucleotides. Each sample yielded at least 3 million CDR3-containing paired-end reads. First-strand cDNA synthesis was performed from all RNA using the Mint cDNA synthesis kit, with priming by a TRBC-specific oligonucleotide. Following uracil-DNA glycosylase treatment, a first 18-cycle PCR with universal primers M1SS and BC2_uni_R was performed on all cDNA. Processing in the source paper ran as follows. For normalization, 1 million high-quality reads were randomly selected from each sample, with every read carrying a distinct molecular identifier. Instead of being binned into consensus sequences, reads with shared molecular identifiers were discarded. MiTCR, run with a Q25 quality threshold and the strictest error-elimination algorithm, handled CDR3 identification, clonotype clustering and error correction. A nonparametric unseen species model with Euler transformation was used to estimate lower-bound total TCR beta diversity. The public sequencing data were trimmed at Q25 with fastp and processed into clonotypes with MiXCR by TCRdb, which kept only in-frame beta chains. Rows merge per CDR3 protein into single entries with the most common DNA and genes. What appears here as the V and J calls and clone size reflects TCRdb's work, not the paper's. This sample has about 1,400,000 distinct CDR3 sequences in its table, and roughly 40% of those were observed once. Jointly, the top ten make up approximately 7.9% of the sample.

Sequencing input: blood. This clonotype originated in a woman between 18 and 30 years old in good health. Rearrangement joined TRBV7-9 to TRBJ2-4; 8 bases in the middle match TRBD2. The nucleotide sequence reads as follows: TGTGCCAGCAGCTTAGATGGTTCTAGCGGGAAAAACATTCAGTACTTC. Its protein product is CASSLDGSSGKNIQYF.